These T cell receptor beta chains were read from a single sample in a study of T cells in localized non-small cell lung cancer. Assay used: immunoSEQ multiplex PCR; TCRdb lists only in-frame clones, some missing. The table lists around 50,000 clones, 85% to 90% of them singletons. Sequenced material: PBMCs, taken before any cancer treatment. Receptors originate from a man aged 40 to 70 with stage II lung adenocarcinoma. Each CDR3 is given with its conserved first and last residue. Each record gives: clone size, D gene, J gene, V gene, CDR3 protein, CDR3 DNA. D genes are given only for firm matches. The listing skips clone size in some rows; elsewhere it reads once, few, many or a size class.

size: NA; D: NA; J: TRBJ2-2; V: TRBV13; CDR3: CASSFLRRGEHTGELFF; DNA: TGTGCCAGCAGCTTTCTTCGGAGGGGGGAACACACCGGGGAGCTGTTTTTT
size: NA; D: NA; J: TRBJ2-3; V: TRBV29-1; CDR3: CSGSDIAGSDTQYF; DNA: TGCAGCGGGTCCGATATAGCTGGGAGTGATACGCAGTATTTT
size: NA; D: NA; J: TRBJ2-1; V: TRBV18; CDR3: CASSSRDLPYNEQFF; DNA: TGTGCCAGCTCCTCGAGGGACCTCCCATACAATGAGCAGTTCTTC
size: NA; D: NA; J: TRBJ1-3; V: TRBV7-3; CDR3: CASSATPSGNTIYF; DNA: TGTGCCAGCAGCGCGACCCCCTCTGGAAACACCATATATTTT
size: NA; D: NA; J: TRBJ1-5; V: TRBV19; CDR3: CASSIGNRISNQPQHF; DNA: TGTGCCAGTAGTATAGGTAACAGGATAAGCAATCAGCCCCAGCATTTT
size: NA; D: NA; J: TRBJ1-1; V: TRBV11-1; CDR3: CASSLEMGRVTEAFF; DNA: TGTGCCAGCAGCTTAGAAATGGGAAGGGTGACTGAAGCTTTCTTT
size: NA; D: NA; J: TRBJ1-3; V: TRBV6-1; CDR3: CASSELSPDSGNTIYF; DNA: TGTGCCAGCAGTGAGTTGTCGCCAGACTCTGGAAACACCATATATTTT
size: few; D: NA; J: TRBJ1-3; V: TRBV20-1; CDR3: CSANSGNTIYF; DNA: TGCAGTGCTAATTCGGGAAACACCATATATTTT
size: NA; D: NA; J: TRBJ1-1; V: TRBV6-1; CDR3: CASSEAGTYEAFF; DNA: TGTGCCAGCAGTGAAGCGGGGACGTATGAAGCTTTCTTT
size: NA; D: NA; J: TRBJ1-1; V: TRBV5-1; CDR3: CASSYHRDGNTEAFF; DNA: TGCGCCAGCAGCTACCACAGGGATGGGAACACTGAAGCTTTCTTT
size: NA; D: NA; J: TRBJ1-4; V: TRBV6-5; CDR3: CASKDSNEKLFF; DNA: TGTGCCAGCAAGGACAGTAATGAAAAACTGTTTTTT
size: NA; D: NA; J: TRBJ1-4; V: TRBV19; CDR3: CASSILGSSGEKLFF; DNA: TGTGCCAGTAGTATTTTAGGATCCAGCGGCGAAAAACTGTTTTTT
size: NA; D: NA; J: TRBJ2-2; V: TRBV7-3; CDR3: CASSLGLAGELFF; DNA: TGTGCCAGCAGCTTAGGGCTAGCCGGGGAGCTGTTTTTT
size: NA; D: TRBD1; J: TRBJ2-5; V: TRBV5-1; CDR3: CASSLGTGGYQETQYF; DNA: TGCGCCAGCAGCTTGGGTACAGGGGGGTACCAAGAGACCCAGTACTTC
size: NA; D: TRBD2; J: TRBJ2-2; V: TRBV2; CDR3: CASGRGSGPGELFF; DNA: TGTGCCAGCGGGAGGGGTTCGGGACCCGGGGAGCTGTTTTTT
size: NA; D: NA; J: TRBJ2-7; V: TRBV19; CDR3: CASSTPAGGRAYEQYF; DNA: TGTGCCAGTAGTACCCCCGCAGGGGGGCGCGCCTACGAGCAGTACTTC
size: NA; D: NA; J: TRBJ1-1; V: TRBV14; CDR3: CASSQFSGTGNTEAFF; DNA: TGTGCCAGCAGCCAATTCTCCGGGACGGGGAACACTGAAGCTTTCTTT
size: once; D: TRBD1; J: TRBJ1-2; V: TRBV5-1; CDR3: CASSPDRANYGYTF; DNA: TGCGCCAGCAGCCCGGACAGGGCCAACTATGGCTACACCTTC
size: once; D: TRBD1; J: TRBJ2-4; V: TRBV6-1; CDR3: CASEGTGARYIQYF; DNA: TGTGCCAGCGAGGGGACAGGGGCGCGGTACATTCAGTACTTC
size: NA; D: NA; J: TRBJ2-2; V: TRBV7-8; CDR3: CASSLGVSSTRTGELFF; DNA: TGTGCCAGCAGCTTAGGAGTGAGCTCGACTAGGACCGGGGAGCTGTTTTTT
size: NA; D: TRBD2; J: TRBJ2-3; V: TRBV5-1; CDR3: CASSLAAGGGGDTQYF; DNA: TGCGCCAGCAGCTTGGCTGCCGGGGGGGGCGGAGATACGCAGTATTTT
size: NA; D: TRBD1; J: TRBJ2-1; V: TRBV5-4; CDR3: CASSTDRAWHNEQFF; DNA: TGTGCCAGCAGCACGGACAGGGCTTGGCACAATGAGCAGTTCTTC
size: NA; D: NA; J: TRBJ2-1; V: TRBV11-1; CDR3: CASSLGRGSYNEQFF; DNA: TGTGCCAGCAGCTTAGGGCGGGGCTCCTACAATGAGCAGTTCTTC
size: NA; D: NA; J: TRBJ1-4; V: TRBV28; CDR3: CASSLSGATNEKLFF; DNA: TGTGCCAGCAGTTTATCGGGTGCAACTAATGAAAAACTGTTTTTT
size: NA; D: TRBD1; J: TRBJ2-2; V: TRBV2; CDR3: CASRSPDRAGELFF; DNA: TGTGCCAGCAGATCGCCAGACAGGGCCGGGGAGCTGTTTTTT
size: few; D: TRBD1; J: TRBJ2-6; V: TRBV5-1; CDR3: CASSPGQGGANVLTF; DNA: TGCGCCAGCAGCCCGGGACAGGGAGGGGCCAACGTCCTGACTTTC
size: NA; D: NA; J: TRBJ1-5; V: TRBV19; CDR3: CASSHRDGGNQPQHF; DNA: TGTGCCAGTAGCCACAGGGATGGGGGCAATCAGCCCCAGCATTTT